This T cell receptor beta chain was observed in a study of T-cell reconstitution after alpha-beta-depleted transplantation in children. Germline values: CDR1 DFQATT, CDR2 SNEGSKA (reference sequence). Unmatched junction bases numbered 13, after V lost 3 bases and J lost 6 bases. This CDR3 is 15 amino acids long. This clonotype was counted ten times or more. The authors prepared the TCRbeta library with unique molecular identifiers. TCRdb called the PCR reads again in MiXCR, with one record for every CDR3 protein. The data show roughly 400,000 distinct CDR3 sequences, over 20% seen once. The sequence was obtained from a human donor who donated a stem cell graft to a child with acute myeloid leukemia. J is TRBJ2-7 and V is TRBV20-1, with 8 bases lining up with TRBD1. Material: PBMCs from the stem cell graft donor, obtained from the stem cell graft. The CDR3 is CSASGPGTGKSEQYF. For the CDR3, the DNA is TGCAGTGCTAGTGGGCCGGGGACAGGCAAGAGCGAGCAGTACTTC.